These 17 T cell receptor beta chains came from one sample sequenced in a study of T-cell memory formation after mild COVID-19. One entry per CDR3 protein, called by TCRdb with MiXCR from the 5' RACE reads. The table has over 150,000 distinct CDR3 sequences, approximately 12% seen once. The sample comprised PBMCs or a T cell subset sorted from them (not recorded which). The source of these receptors is a man in his late teens or twenties who had mild COVID-19 (a few samples of this study predate the infection). Cell type and time point are not known.

There are a few counts of this clonotype. The chain recombines TRBV27 with TRBJ1-5, with 11 bases identical to TRBD1. Germline values: CDR1 MNHEY, CDR2 SMNVEV (reference sequence). The ends lost 5 bases at V and 1 base at J; junction bases unmatched: 4. This CDR3 region has 16 residues. CDR3 bases: TGTGCCAGCAGTCCCTGGACAGGGGGCAGCAATCAGCCCCAGCATTTT. Its translation is CASSPWTGGSNQPQHF.

This chain links TRBV4-1 with TRBJ2-5; no definite D call. Germline V gene sequence: CDR1 MGHRA, CDR2 YSYEKL. The ends were cut back, 5 bases at V and 5 bases at J, with 12 bases in the middle. The CDR3 is made up of 13 amino acids. The CDR3 coding sequence is TGCGCCAGCAGCAGGGCCAGCCGGGAGACCCAGTACTTC. Amino acids: CASSRASRETQYF.

This clonotype was counted a few times. This chain connects TRBV27 to TRBJ2-7; D possibly corresponds to TRBD2 (7 bases). The germline gives CDR1 MNHEY, CDR2 SMNVEV (reference sequence). This CDR3 is built from 13 residues. V gave up 3 bases and J gave up 6 bases, with 12 bases separating them. The CDR3 region has the DNA TGTGCCAGCAGTTTTGGGAGGGGGATCGAGCAGTACTTC. It yields the protein CASSFGRGIEQYF.

A few counts support this clonotype. This chain links TRBV6-5 with TRBJ1-2; 7 bases match TRBD1. The ends lost 6 bases at V and 6 bases at J; junction bases unmatched: 1. CDR1 is MNHEY and CDR2 is SVGAGI in the germline V gene. The CDR3 is 11 residues long. CDR3 sequence reads: CASSDRDGYTF. As DNA, the CDR3 is TGTGCCAGCAGCGACAGGGATGGCTACACCTTC.

This clonotype was seen a few times. The V call is TRBV7-2, the J call TRBJ1-1; D unresolved. Germline V lookup: CDR1 SGHTA, CDR2 FQGNSA. V lost 1 base, J lost 7 bases, and 13 bases lay in between. The CDR3 spans 14 residues. CDR3 residues: CASSLGGWAFEAFF. CDR3 DNA: TGTGCCAGCAGCTTAGGGGGTTGGGCCTTTGAAGCTTTCTTT.

The chain is built from TRBV12-3 or TRBV12-4 and TRBJ2-7, with D possibly being TRBD1 or TRBD2 (5 bases each). This CDR3 is built from 13 residues. V lost 6 bases, J lost 9 bases, and 18 bases lay in between. The chain's CDR3 is CASRLSGTGRQYV. DNA of the CDR3: TGTGCCAGCAGGCTATCCGGGACGGGACGGCAGTACGTC.

CDR3 protein: CASSSGRDLDTQYF. In nucleotides, the CDR3 is TGTGCCAGCAGCTCGGGTCGAGATCTCGATACGCAGTATTTT. The chain has TRBV5-8 and TRBJ2-3; no clear D. The V end was cut by 3 bases, the J end by 6 bases, with 14 bases between. The CDR3 sequence is 14 residues long. CDR1 and CDR2 (germline): SGHTS, YDEGEE. The full variable domain, with the rest looked up from reference TRBV5-8 and TRBJ2-3, is EAGVTQSPTHLIKTRGQQATLRCSPISGHTSVYWYQQALGLGLQFLLWYDEGEERNRGNFPPRFSGRQFPNYSSELNVNALELEDSALYLCASSSGRDLDTQYFGPGTRLTVL.

This clonotype was seen ten or more times. The rearrangement joins TRBV7-3 to TRBJ2-3; 9 bases align to TRBD2. There are 17 residues in the CDR3. Germline V CDR1 and CDR2: SGHTA, FQGTGA. The trim removed 0 bases at V and 2 bases at J, leaving 6 bases unmatched. CDR3 bases: TGTGCCAGCAGCTTAACTAGCCTAGCGGGGTTCACAGATACGCAGTATTTT. Translating gives CASSLTSLAGFTDTQYF.

The rearrangement links TRBV30 to TRBJ1-5; no definite D call. CDR3 size: 13 residues. Germline CDR1 is GTSNPN and CDR2 is SVGIG (reference sequence). Trimming removed 0 bases from V and 4 bases from J, with 7 bases in between. The CDR3, as DNA: TGTGCCTGGAGTGTCGGAATTAATCAGCCCCAGCATTTT. Translating it yields CAWSVGINQPQHF.

The gene calls are TRBV3-1 and TRBJ2-2; 7 bases map to TRBD1. In germline, CDR1 is LGHDT, CDR2 YNNKEL (reference sequence). V shed 6 bases, J shed 6 bases, and the junction held 10 bases outside the gene matches. The CDR3 runs 15 residues. The DNA for the CDR3 is TGTGCCAGCAGTCCGAGGGACAGACCCCCCGGGGAGCTGTTTTTT. Its translation: CASSPRDRPPGELFF.

The table lists this clonotype with a few counts. The V and J genes are TRBV5-1 and TRBJ2-5, with D unresolved. CDR1 and CDR2 (germline): SGHRS, YFSETQ. The V end was cut by 0 bases, the J end by 5 bases, with 8 bases between. The CDR3 has 13 amino acids. Here the CDR3 DNA reads TGCGCCAGCAGCTTGGGATCGGATGAGACCCAGTACTTC. It encodes CASSLGSDETQYF.

Only a few counts were recorded for this clonotype. The chain joins TRBV25-1 to TRBJ1-2; D is perhaps TRBD1 (6 bases). V lost 8 bases and J 5 bases, leaving 18 bases between the germline ends. The CDR3 runs to 14 residues. The germline gives CDR1 MGHDK, CDR2 SYGVNS. The CDR3 reads CASEGAGGRYGYTF. For the CDR3, the DNA is TGTGCCAGCGAAGGGGCTGGGGGCCGATATGGCTACACCTTC.

The sample holds a few counts of this clonotype. CDR3 amino acids: CASSQSGGGYIQYF. CDR3 nucleotides: TGCGCCAGCAGTCAATCCGGGGGTGGTTACATTCAGTACTTC. This sequence joins TRBV23-1 and TRBJ2-4; a weak D match, TRBD2 (6 bases). TRBV23-1 is an ORF, and what it does is uncertain. This CDR3 contains 14 residues. V was shortened by 0 bases and J by 8 bases, with 11 bases between the two germline ends.

This clonotype was seen at least ten times. The V call is TRBV18, the J call TRBJ2-1; D gene uncertain. CDR1 KGHSH and CDR2 LQKENI come from the germline V gene. The CDR3 is made up of 11 amino acids. The V gene lost 10 bases and the J gene lost 8 bases, with 12 bases spanning the gap. The CDR3 is CATKSEYEQFF. CDR3 nucleotides: TGTGCCACCAAGAGCGAATATGAGCAGTTCTTC.

The genes are TRBV2 and TRBJ1-4; D not resolved. The CDR3 loop spans 14 amino acids. V was shortened by 7 bases and J by 0 bases, with 9 bases between the two germline ends. Germline V gene sequence: CDR1 SNHLY, CDR2 FYNNEI. CDR3 region: CASKLSATNEKLFF. The CDR3 coding sequence is TGTGCCAGCAAATTAAGCGCAACTAATGAAAAACTGTTTTTT.

This sequence joins TRBV30 and TRBJ1-6; 7 bases line up with TRBD1. V was pared by 2 bases and J by 9 bases, with 7 bases of the junction left unmatched. This CDR3 is built from 14 residues. CDR1 and CDR2 (germline): GTSNPN, SVGIG (reference sequence). CDR3 nucleotide sequence: TGTGCCTGGAGTTTGACAGGGATGGGTTCACCCCTCCACTTT. Translation gives CAWSLTGMGSPLHF.

This clonotype was counted a few times. This chain links TRBV6-5 with TRBJ1-2, with a tentative D call TRBD1 (5 bases). Trimming left V 7 bases short and J 7 bases short, with 16 bases between. The length of the CDR3 is 13 residues. Germline V CDR1 and CDR2: MNHEY, SVGAGI. CDR3 in amino acids: CASNDPGGGGYTF. The CDR3 DNA is TGTGCCAGCAATGATCCGGGGGGAGGTGGCTACACCTTC.